These 21 T cell receptor beta chains share one sample of origin, sequenced in a study of T cells after posttransplantation cyclophosphamide. The assay was immunoSEQ multiplex PCR, and TCRdb's table has in-frame clones only and misses some. The repertoire includes some 52,000 clones, about 82% of them detected once, and 2.8% sits in the top ten. The sequenced sample was PBMCs. The receptors stem from a man aged 30 to 45 with a blood cancer, CMV-positive, and with a related stem cell donor.

Concerning this clone itself: This same CDR3 is encoded by further DNA sequences in the sample. The rearrangement links TRBV4-2 to TRBJ2-3; 7 bases line up with TRBD2. This CDR3 is 14 amino acids long. Germline V CDR1 and CDR2: LGHNA, YNFKEQ. V dropped 1 base and J dropped 4; count of bases not matched to a gene: 2. CDR3 sequence reads: CASSQGLAADTQYF. CDR3 bases: TGTGCCAGCAGCCAAGGACTAGCAGCAGATACGCAGTATTTT.

The rearrangement uses TRBV4-3 and TRBJ1-4; D possibly corresponds to TRBD1 (6 bases). The CDR3 loop spans 15 amino acids. Germline CDR1 and CDR2: LGHNA and YSLEER. V was trimmed by 4 bases and J by 7 bases, leaving 16 bases between them. The CDR3 sequence is CASSPLQGASEKLFF. The CDR3 nucleotides read TGCGCCAGCAGCCCGTTACAGGGAGCGAGTGAAAAACTGTTTTTT.

This clone came up a few times. The CDR3 region has the DNA TGTGCCAGCAGCTTGTCCAGGGGCAGCGTCACTGAAGCTTTCTTT. Protein sequence: CASSLSRGSVTEAFF. The rearrangement uses TRBV5-8 and TRBJ1-1, with D perhaps TRBD1 (6 bases). Germline CDR1 SGHTS, CDR2 YDEGEE. V was cut by 1 base and J by 4 bases, with 14 bases left in between. The CDR3 runs 15 residues.

The chain combines TRBV7-2 with TRBJ2-7; 12 bases are shared with TRBD2. V shed 5 bases, J shed 4 bases, and the junction held 6 bases outside the gene matches. Per the germline V gene, CDR1 is SGHTA and CDR2 is FQGNSA. The CDR3 spans 15 residues. The CDR3 is CASSPGLAGTYEQYF. The CDR3 region has the DNA TGTGCCAGCAGCCCTGGACTAGCGGGAACTTACGAGCAGTACTTC.

This clone has only one observation. This chain uses TRBV19 with TRBJ2-6; 7 nucleotides match TRBD1. The CDR3 has 16 residues. CDR1 and CDR2 from the germline V gene are LNHDA and SQIVND (reference sequence). V shed 7 bases and J 2 bases; nucleotides not matched to a gene: 8. DNA of the CDR3: TGTGCCAGTACCGGTCGGACAGGCGCTGGGGCCAACGTCCTGACTTTC. As protein: CASTGRTGAGANVLTF.

The chain couples TRBV6-6 to TRBJ2-7; TRBD1 is a possible D gene (5 bases). Per the germline V gene, CDR1 is MNHNY and CDR2 is SVGAGI (reference sequence). V lost 6 bases and J 5 bases, leaving 20 bases between the germline ends. This CDR3 is built from 15 residues. In nucleotides, the CDR3 is TGTGCCAGCAGCCCCGGTGGGCAGGGTCTCGACGAGCAGTACTTC. It yields the protein CASSPGGQGLDEQYF.

V and J are TRBV7-9 and TRBJ2-1; D remains unclear. Germline CDR1 and CDR2: SEHNR and FQNEAQ (reference sequence). This CDR3 has 14 residues. V lost 4 bases, J lost 8 bases, and 15 bases lay in between. CDR3 DNA: TGTGCCAGCAGCTCTTATAGACTCGAAGATGAGCAGTTCTTC. It encodes CASSSYRLEDEQFF.

The V and J genes are TRBV28 and TRBJ2-1, with D possibly being TRBD2 (6 bases). Germline-derived CDR1 and CDR2 are MDHEN and SYDVKM. There are 16 residues in the CDR3. The V and J ends lost 5 bases and 2 bases respectively, with 16 bases between them. CDR3 sequence: CASSSQRAEAYNEQFF. The CDR3 DNA is TGTGCCAGCAGTAGCCAGCGGGCGGAGGCCTACAATGAGCAGTTCTTC.

The chain is built from TRBV5-4 and TRBJ2-7; 12 bases fit TRBD2. There are 17 residues in the CDR3. Looked up from germline, CDR1 is SGHNT and CDR2 is YYREEE (reference sequence). V dropped 0 bases and J dropped 3; count of bases not matched to a gene: 7. In DNA, the CDR3 is TGTGCCAGCAGCTTGGGTACTTGGACTAGCGGGAACTACGAGCAGTACTTC. As protein: CASSLGTWTSGNYEQYF.

The rearrangement uses TRBV18 and TRBJ2-7, with 9 bases lining up with TRBD1. Germline CDR1 KGHSH, CDR2 LQKENI. The CDR3 consists of 15 residues. V trimming: 6 bases; J trimming: 4 bases; junction bases outside the gene matches: 10. CDR3 bases: TGTGCCAGCTCGTCCGACAGGGGGAAATCGTACGAGCAGTACTTC. Its protein product is CASSSDRGKSYEQYF.

With respect to this clone: The sample carries other DNA sequences with the same CDR3. The chain carries TRBV11-2 and TRBJ2-1; TRBD2 matches 14 bases. Germline assignment: CDR1 SGHAT and CDR2 FQNNGV. Trimming removed 8 bases from V and 4 bases from J; junction bases left unmatched: 4. This CDR3 has 15 residues. CDR3 in DNA: TGTGCCAGCTGCCGACTAGCGGGGGGGTACAATGAGCAGTTCTTC. Its translation: CASCRLAGGYNEQFF.

J is TRBJ2-7 and V is TRBV18; 9 nucleotides agree with TRBD1. This CDR3 is built from 19 residues. V shed 3 bases and J 2 bases; nucleotides not matched to a gene: 17. Germline V lookup: CDR1 KGHSH, CDR2 LQKENI. This chain's CDR3 is CASSPSLTLTGGPTYEQYF. The CDR3 region has the DNA TGTGCCAGCTCACCCTCCCTGACTCTTACAGGGGGCCCTACCTACGAGCAGTACTTC.

The rearrangement links TRBV6-5 to TRBJ1-4; D is undetermined. The CDR3 runs 12 residues. CDR1 and CDR2 from the germline V gene are MNHEY and SVGAGI. V lost 4 bases and J 7 bases, leaving 7 bases between the germline ends. The CDR3 sequence: CASSLRGEKLFF. DNA for the CDR3: TGTGCCAGCAGTTTAAGAGGTGAAAAACTGTTTTTT.

This chain joins TRBV5-4 and TRBJ2-7; 11 nucleotides align to TRBD1. This CDR3 contains 17 residues. Germline V gives CDR1 SGHNT, CDR2 YYREEE (reference sequence). V shed 4 bases and J 3 bases; nucleotides not matched to a gene: 12. CDR3 nucleotides: TGTGCCAGCAGCAGAAATCCGGGACAGGGGGGGGGCTACGAGCAGTACTTC. Translating gives CASSRNPGQGGGYEQYF. Drawing the rest from reference TRBV5-4 and TRBJ2-7, the complete variable domain is ETGVTQSPTHLIKTRGQQVTLRCSSQSGHNTVSWYQQALGQGPQFIFQYYREEENGRGNFPPRFSGLQFPNYSSELNVNALELDDSALYLCASSRNPGQGGGYEQYFGPGTRLTVT.

The V and J genes are TRBV11-2 and TRBJ2-1, with 9 bases fitting TRBD1. The ends lost 5 bases at V and 4 bases at J; junction bases unmatched: 9. The germline gives CDR1 SGHAT, CDR2 FQNNGV. CDR3 length equals 16 residues. The CDR3 DNA sequence: TGTGCCAGCAGCCCGGGGCCGGGACAGGGATACAATGAGCAGTTCTTC. Protein product: CASSPGPGQGYNEQFF.

Only one count was recorded for this clone. The V gene is TRBV7-8, the J gene TRBJ1-3; tentative D call: TRBD1 (6 bases). The CDR3 is 17 amino acids. Germline assignment: CDR1 SGHVS and CDR2 FQNEAQ. V lost 5 bases and J lost 2, with 19 bases in between. The CDR3 spells CASSPGTGQRTGNTIYF. The CDR3 nucleotides are TGTGCCAGCAGCCCGGGGACGGGACAACGAACTGGAAACACCATATATTTT.

This clone has just one count. This sequence joins TRBV6-1 and TRBJ2-7, with a weak D call TRBD2 (6 bases). This CDR3 region has 14 residues. With 4 bases removed from V and 0 bases from J, the gap between germline ends came to 10 bases. Germline V CDR1 and CDR2: MNHNS, SASEGT. The CDR3 DNA sequence: TGTGCCAGCAGTGGACGGGGGTCCTCCTACGAGCAGTACTTC. This sequence encodes CASSGRGSSYEQYF.

CDR3 DNA sequence: TGTGCCAGCAGTTCCAACAGACAGGGGCATACCTACGAGCAGTACTTC. Protein sequence: CASSSNRQGHTYEQYF. The gene calls are TRBV28 and TRBJ2-7; TRBD1 matches at 8 bases. The V gene's germline CDR1 is MDHEN and CDR2 SYDVKM. The CDR3 runs 16 residues. The junction had 10 bases not matched to a gene; V was cut back by 4 bases and J by 2 bases. Using reference TRBV28 and TRBJ2-7 for the parts outside the CDR3, the full variable domain is DVKVTQSSRYLVKRTGEKVFLECVQDMDHENMFWYRQDPGLGLRLIYFSYDVKMKEKGDIPEGYSVSREKKERFSLILESASTNQTSMYLCASSSNRQGHTYEQYFGPGTRLTVT.

The chain employs TRBV5-1 and TRBJ2-5; D perhaps matches TRBD1 (5 bases). V was trimmed by 5 bases and J by 5 bases, leaving 13 bases between them. Germline V gives CDR1 SGHRS, CDR2 YFSETQ. The length of the CDR3 is 13 residues. The CDR3 nucleotides are TGCGCCAGCAGTCAAGGGAAGGGGGAGACCCAGTACTTC. Translating gives CASSQGKGETQYF.

The chain couples TRBV11-3 to TRBJ2-7; D perhaps matches TRBD1 (6 bases). In germline, CDR1 is SGHNT, CDR2 YENEEA. This CDR3 spans 14 amino acids. Trimming left V 3 bases short and J 2 bases short, with 11 bases between. The CDR3 nucleotides read TGTGCCAGCAGCTTTGGGGGACATCCCTACGAGCAGTACTTC. This codes for CASSFGGHPYEQYF.

The chain links TRBV7-9 to TRBJ2-1; D is possibly TRBD2 (5 bases). This CDR3 is 14 amino acids long. From germline, CDR1 is SEHNR and CDR2 FQNEAQ (reference sequence). The germline V and J ends were trimmed by 2 bases and 5 bases, with 10 bases remaining between them. CDR3: CASSLYERNNEQFF. Written as DNA, the CDR3 is TGTGCCAGCAGCTTATATGAGCGGAACAATGAGCAGTTCTTC.